Sequencing of this T cell receptor beta chain was carried out in a study of blood T cell repertoires in COVID-19. This CDR3 is 13 amino acids long. From germline, CDR1 is SGHAT and CDR2 FQNNGV. V was pared by 5 bases and J by 2 bases, with 3 bases of the junction left unmatched. Libraries were prepared by immunoSEQ multiplex PCR; TCRdb keeps only in-frame clonotypes and omits some of them. The table shows fewer than 95,000 clones, with 86% occurring only once. Sequencing used peripheral blood. This receptor was obtained from a man aged 45-65 years with active or convalescent COVID-19. V usage is TRBV11-2 and J usage is TRBJ2-7; 7 bases agree with TRBD1. CDR3 residues: CASSRGQTYEQYF. For the CDR3, the DNA is TGTGCCAGCAGCCGGGGACAGACCTACGAGCAGTACTTC.